The rows below give T cell receptor beta chains drawn from one sample of a study of blood T cell repertoires in COVID-19. Sequencing was performed with immunoSEQ multiplex PCR; in TCRdb, only in-frame clones are kept and a portion is missing. Of around 300,000 clones listed, around four fifths are singletons. Sequences were obtained from peripheral blood. The receptors shown here come from a woman between 45 and 65 years old with active or convalescent COVID-19. Both conserved end residues are part of each CDR3. D genes are given only for firm matches. Only some rows state a clone size, as once, few, many or a class for expanded clones.

j_call d_call v_call clone_size cdr3_aa cdr3_nt
TRBJ2-1 . TRBV2 once CASSEMVGAPLFF TGTGCCAGCAGTGAGATGGTAGGGGCCCCCCTGTTCTTC
TRBJ2-1 TRBD2 TRBV4-1 few CASSQEIGTSRNEQFF TGCGCCAGCAGCCAAGAAATAGGGACTAGCAGGAATGAGCAGTTCTTC
TRBJ2-1 TRBD1 TRBV2 . CASGRDRGPVEQFF TGTGCCTCCGGGCGGGACAGGGGGCCAGTGGAGCAGTTCTTC
TRBJ1-1 . TRBV12-3/TRBV12-4 . CASRRENTEAFF TGTGCCAGCCGTAGAGAGAACACTGAAGCTTTCTTT
TRBJ2-1 TRBD2 TRBV30 . CAWQAGLAGIYNEQFF TGTGCCTGGCAAGCTGGACTAGCGGGGATCTACAATGAGCAGTTCTTC
TRBJ1-2 TRBD1 TRBV19 . CASSIAATGAYGYTF TGTGCCAGTAGTATAGCTGCGACAGGGGCCTATGGCTACACCTTC
TRBJ2-7 TRBD2 TRBV2 once CASRWGGEGLSSYEQYF TGTGCCAGCAGATGGGGCGGGGAGGGGCTCAGCTCCTACGAGCAGTACTTC
TRBJ1-2 . TRBV5-1 . CASNPGGTNYGYTF TGCGCCAGCAACCCTGGGGGCACGAACTATGGCTACACCTTC
TRBJ2-3 . TRBV30 . CAWSVKGMGSQYF TGTGCCTGGAGTGTAAAGGGGATGGGGTCGCAGTATTTT
TRBJ2-3 TRBD2 TRBV7-9 . CASGLASTDTQYF TGTGCCAGCGGACTAGCTAGCACAGATACGCAGTATTTT
TRBJ1-1 TRBD1 TRBV6-5 . CASTSWRGRGTEAFF TGTGCCAGCACTTCTTGGAGGGGGCGCGGGACTGAAGCTTTCTTT
TRBJ2-7 TRBD1 TRBV5-4 . CASSLGGLLRDRSYEQYF TGTGCCAGCAGCTTGGGAGGCCTTCTCAGGGACAGGTCCTACGAGCAGTACTTC
TRBJ2-7 TRBD2 TRBV6-5 . CASSYSTSGSYEQYF TGTGCCAGCAGTTACAGCACTAGCGGGAGCTACGAGCAGTACTTC
TRBJ2-1 . TRBV4-3 . CASSRGGATYNEQFF TGCGCCAGCTCCCGTGGAGGGGCCACCTACAATGAGCAGTTCTTC
TRBJ2-1 TRBD2 TRBV12-5 . CASGLVLAGAYGNEQFF TGTGCTAGTGGTTTAGTGTTGGCGGGAGCTTACGGGAATGAGCAGTTCTTC
TRBJ2-5 . TRBV29-1 . CSVAQVLVQETQYF TGCAGCGTTGCACAGGTATTGGTTCAAGAGACCCAGTACTTC
TRBJ2-5 . TRBV29-1 once CSVEWQGWQETQYF TGCAGCGTTGAGTGGCAGGGGTGGCAAGAGACCCAGTACTTC
TRBJ1-1 TRBD1 TRBV19 . CASTLTGGLRPDTEAFF TGTGCCAGTACCCTAACAGGGGGCCTACGCCCCGACACTGAAGCTTTCTTT
TRBJ1-2 . TRBV9 . CASSQDPGRGAYGYTF TGTGCCAGCAGCCAGGATCCGGGCCGCGGGGCCTATGGCTACACCTTC
TRBJ2-2 . TRBV6-4 . CASSPQDAGELFF TGTGCCAGCAGTCCACAGGACGCCGGGGAGCTGTTTTTT
TRBJ2-7 TRBD2 TRBV3-1/TRBV3-2 few CASSHLGGRNEQYF TGTGCCAGCAGCCACTTGGGCGGGAGGAACGAGCAGTACTTC
TRBJ2-4 . TRBV30 once CAWSVGGTPAKNIQYF TGTGCCTGGAGTGTAGGCGGGACGCCAGCCAAAAACATTCAGTACTTC
TRBJ1-2 . TRBV29-1 . CSVASRGKDGYTF TGCAGCGTTGCCTCAAGGGGGAAGGATGGCTACACCTTC
TRBJ1-1 TRBD1 TRBV5-4 . CASSSRTGGSHTEAFF TGTGCCAGCAGCTCCAGGACAGGGGGATCGCATACTGAAGCTTTCTTT
TRBJ2-3 TRBD2 TRBV9 . CASGSGGWDTQYF TGTGCCAGCGGGAGCGGGGGATGGGATACGCAGTATTTT
TRBJ2-7 TRBD2 TRBV18 once CASSPGNSGRAPYYEQYF TGTGCCAGCTCACCAGGGAATAGCGGGAGGGCCCCCTACTACGAGCAGTACTTC
TRBJ1-1 TRBD1 TRBV28 . CASIPGQGVTFF TGTGCCAGCATCCCGGGACAGGGAGTGACTTTCTTT
TRBJ2-1 TRBD2 TRBV2 . CASRAGTGQARTSGRPSSYNEQFF TGTGCCAGCAGGGCCGGGACAGGGCAGGCAAGGACTAGCGGGAGGCCAAGCTCCTACAATGAGCAGTTCTTC
TRBJ1-5 TRBD1 TRBV28 . CASSLFQGAGSNQPQHF TGTGCCAGCAGTTTATTCCAGGGGGCTGGGAGCAATCAGCCCCAGCATTTT
TRBJ1-2 . TRBV6-1 once CASSEAGLGGGGYTF TGTGCCAGCAGTGAAGCAGGGTTAGGGGGGGGAGGCTACACCTTC
TRBJ2-7 . TRBV29-1 . CSGRDSYYEQYF TGCAGCGGGAGGGACAGCTACTACGAGCAGTACTTC
TRBJ1-1 . TRBV6-4 . CASSSSWANTEAFF TGTGCCAGCAGTTCTTCCTGGGCCAACACTGAAGCTTTCTTT
TRBJ1-4 . TRBV2 . CASSGQTNEKLFF TGTGCCAGCAGCGGACAGACCAATGAAAAACTGTTTTTT
TRBJ2-3 . TRBV3-1/TRBV3-2 . CASSQDRASGTDTQYF TGTGCCAGCAGCCAAGATCGGGCTAGCGGCACAGATACGCAGTATTTT
TRBJ2-3 . TRBV19 . CASNPTGLSDTQYF TGTGCCAGTAACCCCACAGGGCTTTCGGATACGCAGTATTTT
TRBJ1-5 TRBD1 TRBV12-5 . CASGLVIGQGIHQPQHF TGTGCTAGTGGTTTGGTTATAGGACAGGGAATTCATCAGCCCCAGCATTTT
TRBJ1-1 . TRBV5-4 few CASSLDGAMNTEAFF TGTGCCAGCAGCTTGGACGGAGCGATGAACACTGAAGCTTTCTTT
TRBJ2-7 . TRBV5-1 . CASSWRGYEQYF TGCGCCAGCAGTTGGCGGGGCTACGAGCAGTACTTC
TRBJ1-5 . TRBV3-1/TRBV3-2 . CASSRGLDQPQHF TGTGCCAGCAGCCGGGGCTTAGATCAGCCCCAGCATTTT
TRBJ1-1 . TRBV28 . CASSPNTEAFF TGTGCCAGCAGCCCTAACACTGAAGCTTTCTTT
TRBJ1-2 . TRBV2 . CASSPDRLYGYTF TGTGCCAGCAGCCCAGACCGACTCTATGGCTACACCTTC
TRBJ2-4 . TRBV20-1 . CSAPRGDIQYF TGCAGTGCTCCCAGGGGTGACATTCAGTACTTC
TRBJ1-2 TRBD1 TRBV12-3/TRBV12-4 . CASSPSGTGALF TGTGCCAGCAGCCCTTCCGGGACAGGGGCCCTATTC
TRBJ2-5 . TRBV18 . CASSGAERITQYF TGTGCCAGCTCAGGAGCCGAGAGAATCACCCAGTACTTC
TRBJ2-3 . TRBV19 . CASSWQHTQYF TGTGCCAGTAGTTGGCAACATACGCAGTATTTT
TRBJ2-1 . TRBV2 . CASSEGPLSYNEQFF TGTGCCAGCAGTGAAGGGCCTTTGTCCTACAATGAGCAGTTCTTC
TRBJ1-1 . TRBV6-5 . CASSYGGTFIEAFF TGTGCCAGCAGTTACGGAGGGACCTTTATTGAAGCTTTCTTT
TRBJ1-2 . TRBV5-5 . CASKLNDYYGYTF TGTGCCAGCAAGCTTAACGACTACTATGGCTACACCTTC
TRBJ1-4 . TRBV18 . CASSPAGQEKLFF TGTGCCAGCTCACCCGCGGGGCAAGAAAAACTGTTTTTT
TRBJ2-1 TRBD2 TRBV28 . CASRMGLAGGYNEQFF TGTGCCAGCAGAATGGGACTAGCGGGAGGTTACAATGAGCAGTTCTTC
TRBJ2-7 TRBD2 TRBV27 . CASSFGVGGSSYEQYF TGTGCCAGCAGTTTCGGGGTGGGGGGGAGTTCCTACGAGCAGTACTTC
TRBJ2-6 . TRBV3-1/TRBV3-2 . CASSPFSGSGANVLTF TGTGCCAGCAGCCCCTTCTCGGGTTCAGGGGCCAACGTCCTGACTTTC
TRBJ2-2 TRBD2 TRBV7-6 . CASSLEREGRAGELFF TGTGCCAGCAGCTTAGAGCGGGAGGGCCGCGCCGGGGAGCTGTTTTTT
TRBJ1-3 . TRBV5-1 . CASSLAGIQLGNTIYF TGCGCCAGCAGCTTGGCAGGTATACAGCTTGGAAACACCATATATTTT
TRBJ1-1 . TRBV19 . CASSPVSGGYTEAFF TGTGCCAGTAGTCCCGTGTCAGGAGGATACACTGAAGCTTTCTTT
TRBJ1-1 . TRBV18 . CASSQRQNTEAFF TGTGCCAGCTCACAACGACAGAACACTGAAGCTTTCTTT
TRBJ1-1 . TRBV12-3/TRBV12-4 . CASSLGGNTEAFF TGTGCCAGCAGTTTAGGAGGGAACACTGAAGCTTTCTTT
TRBJ2-1 TRBD1 TRBV5-1 . CASSSPTGTGAYNEQFF TGCGCCAGCAGCAGCCCCACCGGGACAGGCGCCTACAATGAGCAGTTCTTC
TRBJ1-3 . TRBV7-9 . CASSLGNPLRGNTIYF TGTGCCAGCAGCTTAGGGAACCCTCTGCGGGGAAACACCATATATTTT
TRBJ1-6 TRBD1 TRBV28 . CASSSRGTGGNSPLHF TGTGCCAGCAGTTCCCGCGGGACAGGGGGTAATTCACCCCTCCACTTT